The TCR beta chain under discussion was sequenced for a study of T cells in localized non-small cell lung cancer (dated by TCRdb to the early 2020s). Background for the entire study: The study analyzed T cell repertoires of hundreds of early-stage NSCLC patients, comparing tumors and uninvolved tumor-adjacent lungs. The cohort consisted of roughly 240 treatment-naive NSCLC patients whose localized lung tumors had been resected. The mean age of the NSCLC patients was just over 65 years, with approximately 130 men and nearly 110 women.

Study-level results and caveats: Because the study design was exploratory, TCR variables were selected using unadjusted p-values without false-discovery rate correction. Higher blood T cell density associated with longer overall survival, while higher adjacent-lung clonality associated with shorter survival. Of the top 100 tumor clones, a median of roughly 56 were detected in paired uninvolved adjacent lung; around 30 were also among that lung's top 100. Uninvolved tumor-adjacent lung showed the highest T cell clonality, higher than tumor, which suggests more focused antigenic responses in the uninvolved tumor-adjacent lung. Because multi-region tumor sequencing was not performed, intratumor heterogeneity could not be ruled out.

This clone was seen once. This clone's antigen is unknown. No base quality values were provided; no much bigger clone lies one nucleotide off. At diagnosis, tumor, uninvolved tumor-adjacent lung and peripheral blood were collected and then preserved as a mix of FFPE and fresh-frozen material. For TCR repertoire profiling, blood samples were analyzed as peripheral blood mononuclear cells. CDR1 is given as KGHSH and CDR2 as LQKENI, both from the germline V gene. V and J lose 3 bases and 1 base, and a span of 6 bases separates them. Its CDR3 holds 14 amino acids, cysteine through phenylalanine. Just the 42-base CDR3 DNA is kept, in frame starting at base 1. The immunoSEQ Assay was used to sequence TCR beta CDR3 regions from DNA. On the authors' methods: T cell density was computed as TCR beta template counts normalized to usable DNA estimated by amplifying housekeeping genes. Richness was estimated using the preseqR package, with extrapolation to 400,000 templates for PBMC samples and to 120,000 templates for tissue samples. Clonality was calculated as one minus Pielou's evenness. Tissue-enriched TCRs were identified through differential abundance testing performed on productive amino-acid clonotypes, with a minimum total count of 5 and an alpha of 0.1. The Jaccard Index and the Morisita Overlap Index were used to quantify repertoire overlap between compartments. GLIPH clustered TCR beta CDR3s with public tetramer-defined viral CDR3s; viral motifs required at least three viral sequences plus V-gene enrichment. Not all clones reach the TCRdb copy of this immuneACCESS table, which keeps in-frame sequences only. Checked studies attribute under half of the gap to unresolved V genes and leave the rest unexplained. V and J calls and clone size are given by that table; D and trimming were obtained from the DNA. The sample includes tens of thousands of clones, with 88% observed a single time. 20% to 25% of the sample goes to the ten largest clones.

The sequence was obtained from a woman between 35 and 70 years old with stage I squamous cell lung carcinoma. The sample here was peripheral blood, taken before any cancer treatment. The V and J genes are TRBV18 and TRBJ2-2; no D gene is confidently identified. For the CDR3, the sequence is CASSPNKNTGELFF. The DNA reads as follows: TGTGCCAGCTCACCGAATAAGAACACCGGGGAGCTGTTTTTT.